A single sample is the source of the 3 T cell receptor beta chains below, sequenced in a study of blood T cell repertoires in COVID-19. Libraries were prepared by immunoSEQ multiplex PCR; TCRdb keeps only in-frame clonotypes and omits some of them. The data show approximately 250,000 clones, approximately 88% seen once. The sequenced sample consisted of PBMCs or T cells enriched from blood (not recorded which). All receptors come from a woman in her thirties or forties with acute COVID-19.

The CDR3 region has the DNA TGTGCCATGGGGGGGGGCACTTATTCGCCCCAGCATTTT. Its translation is CAMGGGTYSPQHF. The chain has TRBV30 and TRBJ1-5; a possible D gene is TRBD1 (6 bases). This CDR3 region has 13 residues. V lost 8 bases to trimming and J lost 9 bases, with 20 bases between them. CDR1 is GTSNPN and CDR2 is SVGIG in the germline V gene (reference sequence).

The genes are TRBV28 and TRBJ1-2, with 9 bases matching TRBD1. The CDR3 covers 16 residues. Germline CDR1 and CDR2: MDHEN and SYDVKM. V lost 6 bases to trimming and J lost 7 bases; unmatched junction nucleotides: 15. The CDR3, as DNA: TGTGCCAGCAGCTTACAGGGGGCGCAGGGGTTTTCTGGCTACACCTTC. Amino acids: CASSLQGAQGFSGYTF.

CDR3 in amino acids: CASSPGLALAKNIQYF. As DNA, the CDR3 is TGCGCCAGCAGCCCCGGACTAGCTTTGGCCAAAAACATTCAGTACTTC. The chain uses TRBV5-1 and TRBJ2-4; TRBD2 aligns across 8 bases. After removal of 4 bases from V and 1 base from J, the junction contained 7 bases not matched to a gene. Per germline, CDR1 SGHRS and CDR2 YFSETQ. The CDR3 totals 16 residues.